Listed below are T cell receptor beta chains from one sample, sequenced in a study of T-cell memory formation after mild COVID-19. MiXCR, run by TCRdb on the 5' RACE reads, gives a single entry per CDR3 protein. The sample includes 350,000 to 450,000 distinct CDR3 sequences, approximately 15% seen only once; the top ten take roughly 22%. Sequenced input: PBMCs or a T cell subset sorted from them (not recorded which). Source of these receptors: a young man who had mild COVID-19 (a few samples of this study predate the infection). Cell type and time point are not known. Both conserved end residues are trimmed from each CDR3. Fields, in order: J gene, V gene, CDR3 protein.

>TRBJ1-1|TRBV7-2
ASSLVPGQGEAF
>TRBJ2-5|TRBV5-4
ASRPTEGSGTQY
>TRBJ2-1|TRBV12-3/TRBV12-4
ASRPVAGSYNEQF
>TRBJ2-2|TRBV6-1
ASSKLAGAVANTGELF
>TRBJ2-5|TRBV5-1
ASSFQGAHETQY
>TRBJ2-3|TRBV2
ASSEQAGGMTDTQY
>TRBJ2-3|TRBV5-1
ASSRDHLGRLGTQY
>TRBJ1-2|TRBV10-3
ATGTGTGYQGYT
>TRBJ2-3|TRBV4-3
ASSQDGGDTDTQY
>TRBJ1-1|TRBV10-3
AISEGGTGAF
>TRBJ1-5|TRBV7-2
ASSFDRGYQPQH
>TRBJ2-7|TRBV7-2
ASSPSEPYEQY
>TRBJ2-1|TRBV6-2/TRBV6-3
ASSYSGAGGLPSYNEQF
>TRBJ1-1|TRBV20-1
SARAGGAGQRFAGAF
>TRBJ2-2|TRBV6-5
ASARERTGELF
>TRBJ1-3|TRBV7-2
ASSEGLISGNTIY
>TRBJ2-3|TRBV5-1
ASSLTLAGSTDTQY
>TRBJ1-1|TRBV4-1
ASSQAVYSKAF
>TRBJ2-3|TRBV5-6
ASSLVAGGPPDTQY
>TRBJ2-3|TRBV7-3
ASSSRRDTQY
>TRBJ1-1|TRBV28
ASRLWTGGTEAF